The 13 T cell receptor beta chains reported below all come from one sample, sequenced in a study of siplizumab effects on memory and regulatory T cells. Libraries were prepared by immunoSEQ multiplex PCR; TCRdb keeps only in-frame clonotypes and omits some of them. Found here are around 100,000 clones, 90% to 95% of them singletons; the top ten hold around 0.6%. The sequenced sample consisted of Tregs sorted from blood. The receptors here all came from a human donor in good health.

The CDR3 coding sequence is TGTGCCAGCGGGGGAGGCCTCTCGATCAATCAGCCCCAGCATTTT. Protein product: CASGGGLSINQPQHF. The chain has TRBV28 and TRBJ1-5; D might be TRBD1 (5 bases). The CDR3 has 15 residues. Trimming stripped 8 bases from V and 3 bases from J, with 17 bases between. Germline CDR1 and CDR2: MDHEN and SYDVKM.

The CDR3 DNA reads as TGTGCCAGTAGCCCCGGACGGATGAACACTGAAGCTTTCTTT. Translated: CASSPGRMNTEAFF. The chain has TRBV19 and TRBJ1-1; no reliable D call. CDR1 is LNHDA and CDR2 is SQIVND in the germline V gene (reference sequence). V was pared by 6 bases and J by 0 bases, with 11 bases between. This CDR3 is 14 amino acids long.

This chain uses TRBV20-1 with TRBJ2-1, with a tentative D call TRBD1 (5 bases). CDR1 is DFQATT, CDR2 SNEGSKA, per germline (reference sequence). The length of the CDR3 is 10 residues. The V end was cut by 6 bases, the J end by 8 bases, with 8 bases between. The CDR3 loop is CSATADEQFF. In DNA form, the CDR3 reads TGCAGTGCGACAGCAGATGAGCAGTTCTTC.

The chain has TRBV30 and TRBJ2-5, with unresolved D. Trimming pared 3 bases from V and 4 bases from J, leaving 3 bases between. Germline V gene lookup returns CDR1 GTSNPN and CDR2 SVGIG (reference sequence). The CDR3 is made up of 10 amino acids. This CDR3 is CAWRRETQYF. DNA of the CDR3: TGTGCCTGGAGACGAGAGACCCAGTACTTC.

The chain uses TRBV6-6 and TRBJ2-6; D uncertain. Deletions cut 9 bases from V and 4 bases from J, with 10 bases between. Germline V gene sequence: CDR1 MNHNY, CDR2 SVGAGI (reference sequence). The CDR3 length is 13 residues. The CDR3 spells CASISAGANVLTF. DNA for the CDR3: TGTGCCAGTATATCCGCCGGGGCCAACGTCCTGACTTTC.

The gene calls are TRBV30 and TRBJ2-7, with D tentatively TRBD2 (5 bases). Germline V gives CDR1 GTSNPN, CDR2 SVGIG (reference sequence). V lost 5 bases, J lost 1 base, and 15 bases lay in between. The CDR3 covers 14 residues. The CDR3 region has the DNA TGTGCCTGGGGGCAGACGAGGAGGTCCTACGAGCAGTACTTC. This gives the protein CAWGQTRRSYEQYF.

This rearrangement joins TRBV28 to TRBJ1-1; D is uncertain. The V gene lost 11 bases and the J gene lost 7 bases, with 17 bases spanning the gap. The CDR3 has 12 amino acids. Germline CDR1 MDHEN, CDR2 SYDVKM. Here the CDR3 DNA reads TGTGCCGCCCAACCCCAATTTAGTGAAGCTTTCTTT. Translated, it gives CAAQPQFSEAFF.

This chain links TRBV29-1 with TRBJ2-7; TRBD1 might be the D (6 bases). V lost 4 bases and J lost 3, with 7 bases in between. Germline V lookup: CDR1 SQVTM, CDR2 ANQGSEA. The CDR3 consists of 11 residues. The CDR3: CSVARGYEQYF. The CDR3 DNA reads as TGCAGCGTTGCCAGGGGCTACGAGCAGTACTTC.

The V and J genes are TRBV27 and TRBJ2-3, with 8 bases matching TRBD1. Trimming at V came to 6 bases and at J to 10 bases, leaving 6 bases not matched to a gene. Germline CDR1 and CDR2: MNHEY and SMNVEV (reference sequence). The CDR3 is 12 amino acids. CDR3 sequence (DNA): TGTGCCAGCAGCAGGGGGCGGTTGGCGCAGTATTTT. Its translation is CASSRGRLAQYF.

The V call is TRBV6-4, the J call TRBJ2-5; no clear D. The CDR3 spans 10 residues. Germline V CDR1 and CDR2: MRHNA, SNTAGT. Trimming removed 8 bases from V and 4 bases from J, with 5 bases in between. The DNA of the CDR3 is TGTGCCAGCCAAACAGAGACCCAGTACTTC. Its protein product is CASQTETQYF.

The CDR3 bases are TGTGCCATCAGTGCCTCCGGTGGCTATCCCTACAATGAGCAGTTCTTC. It specifies CAISASGGYPYNEQFF. The chain combines TRBV10-3 with TRBJ2-1; D not resolved. Trimming pared 4 bases from V and 2 bases from J, leaving 15 bases between. Germline loops: CDR1 ENHRY, CDR2 SYGVKD. The CDR3 sequence is 16 residues long.

The genes are TRBV7-2 and TRBJ2-3, with 10 bases that match TRBD2. Germline V gene sequence: CDR1 SGHTA, CDR2 FQGNSA. V lost 0 bases, J lost 9 bases, and 3 bases stayed unmatched. The CDR3 totals 14 residues. The CDR3 bases are TGTGCCAGCAGCTTAGCGCTACTAGCGGGAACGCAGTATTTT. Translated, it gives CASSLALLAGTQYF.

CDR3 in amino acids: CAWRGRSLYEQYF. The CDR3 nucleotides are TGTGCCTGGAGAGGACGGTCCCTCTACGAGCAGTACTTC. The rearrangement uses TRBV30 and TRBJ2-7; D uncertain. The CDR3 spans 13 residues. The V gene's germline CDR1 is GTSNPN and CDR2 SVGIG (reference sequence). Trimming stripped 3 bases from V and 3 bases from J, with 12 bases between.